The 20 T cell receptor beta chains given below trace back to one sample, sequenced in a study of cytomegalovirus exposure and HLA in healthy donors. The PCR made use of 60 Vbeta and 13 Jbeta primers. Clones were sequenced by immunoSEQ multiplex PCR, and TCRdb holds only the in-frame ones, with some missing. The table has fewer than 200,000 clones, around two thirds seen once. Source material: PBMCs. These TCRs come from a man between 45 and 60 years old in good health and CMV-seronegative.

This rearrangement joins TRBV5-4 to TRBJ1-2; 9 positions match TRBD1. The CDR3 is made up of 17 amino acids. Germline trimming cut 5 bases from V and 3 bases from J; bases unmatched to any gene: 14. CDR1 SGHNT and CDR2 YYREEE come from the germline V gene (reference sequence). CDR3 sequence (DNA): TGTGCCAGCAGTTTCCCCTCAGGACAGGGGAAGGACTATGGCTACACCTTC. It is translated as CASSFPSGQGKDYGYTF.

CDR3 bases: TGTGCCAGCGGTCTAAAGACAGGGAATGAAAAACTGTTTTTT. It encodes CASGLKTGNEKLFF. The V gene is TRBV21-1, the J gene TRBJ1-4; the table's D call, TRBD1, was not checked against the DNA. TRBV21-1 has pseudogene status. The CDR3 contains 14 residues.

The chain's CDR3 is CASGLPGAEAFF. CDR3 nucleotide sequence: TGTGCTAGTGGTTTGCCAGGGGCGGAGGCTTTCTTT. The chain has TRBV12-5 and TRBJ1-1; possibly TRBD1 for D (6 bases). In germline, CDR1 is LGHNT, CDR2 FRNRAP. The germline V and J ends were trimmed by 2 bases and 11 bases, with 12 bases remaining between them. The CDR3 length is 12 residues.

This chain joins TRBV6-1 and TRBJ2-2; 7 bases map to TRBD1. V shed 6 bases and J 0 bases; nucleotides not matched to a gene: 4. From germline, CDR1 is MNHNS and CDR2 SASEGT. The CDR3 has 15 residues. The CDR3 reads CASSTGETNTGELFF. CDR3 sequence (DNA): TGTGCCAGCAGCACAGGGGAAACGAACACCGGGGAGCTGTTTTTT.

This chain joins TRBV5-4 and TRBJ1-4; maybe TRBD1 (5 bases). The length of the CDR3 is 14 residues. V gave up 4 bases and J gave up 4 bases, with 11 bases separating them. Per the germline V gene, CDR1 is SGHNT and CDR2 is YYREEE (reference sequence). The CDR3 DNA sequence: TGTGCCAGCAGCCTATCGACAGTTAATGAAAAACTGTTTTTT. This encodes CASSLSTVNEKLFF.

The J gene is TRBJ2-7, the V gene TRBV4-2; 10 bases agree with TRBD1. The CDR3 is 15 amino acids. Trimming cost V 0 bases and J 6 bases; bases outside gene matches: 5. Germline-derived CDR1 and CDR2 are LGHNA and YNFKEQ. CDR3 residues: CASSQEGQGTSEQYF. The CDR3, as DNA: TGTGCCAGCAGCCAAGAGGGACAGGGGACCTCCGAGCAGTACTTC.

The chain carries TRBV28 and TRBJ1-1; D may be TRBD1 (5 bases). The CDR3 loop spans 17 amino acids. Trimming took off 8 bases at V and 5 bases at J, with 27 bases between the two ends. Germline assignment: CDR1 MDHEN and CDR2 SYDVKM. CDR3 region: CASPPAGMVKRPTEAFF. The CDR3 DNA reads TGTGCCAGCCCCCCAGCAGGGATGGTTAAAAGGCCAACTGAAGCTTTCTTT.

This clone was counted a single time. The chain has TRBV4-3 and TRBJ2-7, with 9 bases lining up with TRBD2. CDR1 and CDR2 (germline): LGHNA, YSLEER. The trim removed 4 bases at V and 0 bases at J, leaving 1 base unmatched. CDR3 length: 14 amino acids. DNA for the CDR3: TGCGCCAGCAGCCCTAGCGGGAACTCCTACGAGCAGTACTTC. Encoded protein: CASSPSGNSYEQYF.

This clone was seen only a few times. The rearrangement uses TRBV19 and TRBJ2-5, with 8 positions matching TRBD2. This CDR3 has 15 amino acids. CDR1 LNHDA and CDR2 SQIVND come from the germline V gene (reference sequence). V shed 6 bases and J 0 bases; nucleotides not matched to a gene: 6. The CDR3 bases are TGTGCCAGTAGAGCGGGGGATGGATACCAAGAGACCCAGTACTTC. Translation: CASRAGDGYQETQYF.

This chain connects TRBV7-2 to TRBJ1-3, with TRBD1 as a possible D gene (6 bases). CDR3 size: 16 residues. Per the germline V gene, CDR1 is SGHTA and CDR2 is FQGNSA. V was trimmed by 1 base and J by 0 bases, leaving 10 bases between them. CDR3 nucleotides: TGTGCCAGCAGCTTAGTGGGGGCCCCCTCTGGAAACACCATATATTTT. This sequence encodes CASSLVGAPSGNTIYF.

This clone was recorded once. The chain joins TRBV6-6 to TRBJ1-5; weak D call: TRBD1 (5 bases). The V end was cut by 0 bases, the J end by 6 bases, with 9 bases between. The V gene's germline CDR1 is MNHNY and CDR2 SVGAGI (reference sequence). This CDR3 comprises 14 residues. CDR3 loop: CASSYSQGPQPQHF. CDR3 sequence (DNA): TGTGCCAGCAGTTACTCCCAGGGCCCTCAGCCCCAGCATTTT.

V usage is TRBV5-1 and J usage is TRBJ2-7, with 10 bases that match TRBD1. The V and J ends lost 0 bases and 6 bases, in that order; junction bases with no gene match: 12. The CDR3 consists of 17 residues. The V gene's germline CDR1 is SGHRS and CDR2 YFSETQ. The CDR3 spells CASSLVGPGTGDGEQYF. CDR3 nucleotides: TGCGCCAGCAGCTTGGTAGGTCCAGGGACAGGGGACGGCGAGCAGTACTTC.

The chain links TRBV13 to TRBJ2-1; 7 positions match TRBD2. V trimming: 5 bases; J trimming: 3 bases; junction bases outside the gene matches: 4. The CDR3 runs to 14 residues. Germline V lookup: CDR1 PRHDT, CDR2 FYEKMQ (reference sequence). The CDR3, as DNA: TGTGCCAGCAGCGGGGGGGGGAACTACAATGAGCAGTTCTTC. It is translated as CASSGGGNYNEQFF.

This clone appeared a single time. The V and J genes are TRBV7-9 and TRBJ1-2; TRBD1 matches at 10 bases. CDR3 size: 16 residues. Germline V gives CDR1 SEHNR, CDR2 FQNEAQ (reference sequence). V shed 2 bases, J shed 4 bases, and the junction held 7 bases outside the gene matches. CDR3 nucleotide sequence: TGTGCCAGCAGCTTAACCGGGACAGGGGAAGGCTATGGCTACACCTTC. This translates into CASSLTGTGEGYGYTF.

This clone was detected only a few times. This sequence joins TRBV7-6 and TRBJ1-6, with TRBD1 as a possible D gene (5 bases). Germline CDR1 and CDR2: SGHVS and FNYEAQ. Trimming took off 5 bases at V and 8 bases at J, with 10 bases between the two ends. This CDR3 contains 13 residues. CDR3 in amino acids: CASSLSGDSPLHF. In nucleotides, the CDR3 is TGTGCCAGCAGCCTATCGGGGGATTCACCCCTCCACTTT.

CDR3 region: CASSLQGPPSTDTQYF. The CDR3 DNA reads as TGCGCCAGCAGCCTCCAGGGGCCTCCTAGCACAGATACGCAGTATTTT. V is TRBV4-3 and J is TRBJ2-3, with D tentatively TRBD1 (6 bases). Trimming took 4 bases from V and 0 from J, leaving 14 bases between them. Germline-derived CDR1 and CDR2 are LGHNA and YSLEER. The CDR3 runs to 16 residues.

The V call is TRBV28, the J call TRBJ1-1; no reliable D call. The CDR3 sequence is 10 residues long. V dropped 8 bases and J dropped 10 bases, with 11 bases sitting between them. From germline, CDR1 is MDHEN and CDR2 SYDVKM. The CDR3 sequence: CASGPGGAFF. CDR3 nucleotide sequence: TGTGCCAGCGGACCCGGAGGAGCTTTCTTT.

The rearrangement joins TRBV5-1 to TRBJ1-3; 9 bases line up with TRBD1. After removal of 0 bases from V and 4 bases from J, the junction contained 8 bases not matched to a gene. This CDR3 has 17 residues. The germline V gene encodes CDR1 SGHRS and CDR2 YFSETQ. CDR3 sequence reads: CASSLGDGQGTGNTIYF. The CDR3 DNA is TGCGCCAGCAGCTTGGGCGACGGACAGGGGACGGGAAACACCATATATTTT.

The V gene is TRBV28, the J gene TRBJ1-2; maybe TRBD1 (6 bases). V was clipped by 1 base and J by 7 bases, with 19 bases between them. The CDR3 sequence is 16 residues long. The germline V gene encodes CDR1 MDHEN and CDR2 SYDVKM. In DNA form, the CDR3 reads TGTGCCAGCAGTTTATACGTTCGAGGGGGGGCGGGTGGCTACACCTTC. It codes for CASSLYVRGGAGGYTF.

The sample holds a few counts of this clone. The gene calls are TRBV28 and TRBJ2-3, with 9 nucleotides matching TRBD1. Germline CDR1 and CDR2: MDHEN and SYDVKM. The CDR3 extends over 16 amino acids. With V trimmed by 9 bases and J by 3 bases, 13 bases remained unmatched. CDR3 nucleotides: TGTGCCAGTCAAGGGGACAGGGCAACGGAAACAGATACGCAGTATTTT. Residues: CASQGDRATETDTQYF.